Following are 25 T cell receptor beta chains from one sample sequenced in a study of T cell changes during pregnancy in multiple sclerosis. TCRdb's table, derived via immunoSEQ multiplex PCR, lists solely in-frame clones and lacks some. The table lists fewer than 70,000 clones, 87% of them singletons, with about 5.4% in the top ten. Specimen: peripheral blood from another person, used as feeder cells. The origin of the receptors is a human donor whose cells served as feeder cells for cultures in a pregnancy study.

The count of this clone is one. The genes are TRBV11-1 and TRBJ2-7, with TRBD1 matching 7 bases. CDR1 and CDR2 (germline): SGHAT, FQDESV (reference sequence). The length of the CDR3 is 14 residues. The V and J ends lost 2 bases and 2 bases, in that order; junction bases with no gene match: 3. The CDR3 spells CASSLPGQTYEQYF. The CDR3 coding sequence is TGTGCCAGCAGCTTACCGGGACAGACCTACGAGCAGTACTTC.

In DNA form, the CDR3 reads TGTGCCAGCAGTTTCCAGGGTGCCGTGTCCTACGAGCAGTACTTC. Encoded protein: CASSFQGAVSYEQYF. J is TRBJ2-7 and V is TRBV5-4; TRBD1 is a possible D gene (5 bases). The CDR3 consists of 15 residues. V was trimmed by 5 bases and J by 1 base, leaving 16 bases between them. CDR1 and CDR2 (germline): SGHNT, YYREEE (reference sequence).

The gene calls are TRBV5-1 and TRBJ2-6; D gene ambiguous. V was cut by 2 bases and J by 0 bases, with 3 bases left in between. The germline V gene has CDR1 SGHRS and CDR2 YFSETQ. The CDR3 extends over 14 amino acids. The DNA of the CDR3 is TGCGCCAGCAGCTTATCCTCTGGGGCCAACGTCCTGACTTTC. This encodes CASSLSSGANVLTF.

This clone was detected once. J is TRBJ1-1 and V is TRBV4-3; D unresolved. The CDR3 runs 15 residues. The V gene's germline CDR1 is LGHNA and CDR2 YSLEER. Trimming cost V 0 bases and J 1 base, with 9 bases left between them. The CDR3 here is CASSQEISENTEAFF. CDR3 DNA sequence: TGCGCCAGCAGCCAAGAAATTTCAGAGAACACTGAAGCTTTCTTT.

The CDR3 sequence is CASTRGLQETQYF. CDR3 DNA: TGTGCCAGCACAAGAGGACTCCAAGAGACCCAGTACTTC. The chain is built from TRBV6-6 and TRBJ2-5, with a tentative D call TRBD2 (5 bases). V was clipped by 7 bases and J by 1 base, with 10 bases between them. Germline lookup yields CDR1 MNHNY and CDR2 SVGAGI (reference sequence). This CDR3 contains 13 residues.

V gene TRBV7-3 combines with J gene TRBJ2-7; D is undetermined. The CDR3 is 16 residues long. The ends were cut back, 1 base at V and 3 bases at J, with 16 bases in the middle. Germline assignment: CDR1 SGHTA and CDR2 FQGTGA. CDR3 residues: CASSLNGPQPLYEQYF. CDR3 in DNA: TGTGCCAGCAGCTTAAATGGGCCCCAGCCCCTCTACGAGCAGTACTTC.

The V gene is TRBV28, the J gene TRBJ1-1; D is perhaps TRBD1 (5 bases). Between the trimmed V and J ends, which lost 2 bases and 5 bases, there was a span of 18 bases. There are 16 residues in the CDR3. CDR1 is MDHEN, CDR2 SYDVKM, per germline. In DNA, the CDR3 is TGTGCCAGCAGTTTAGTAACGGCCGCCTGGGGGACTGAAGCTTTCTTT. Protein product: CASSLVTAAWGTEAFF.

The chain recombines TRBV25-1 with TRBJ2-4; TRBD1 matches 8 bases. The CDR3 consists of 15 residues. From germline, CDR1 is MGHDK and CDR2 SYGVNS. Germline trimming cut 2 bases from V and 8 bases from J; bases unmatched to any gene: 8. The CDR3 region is CASSEGGTGGDIQYF. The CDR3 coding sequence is TGTGCCAGCAGTGAAGGGGGGACAGGAGGGGACATTCAGTACTTC.

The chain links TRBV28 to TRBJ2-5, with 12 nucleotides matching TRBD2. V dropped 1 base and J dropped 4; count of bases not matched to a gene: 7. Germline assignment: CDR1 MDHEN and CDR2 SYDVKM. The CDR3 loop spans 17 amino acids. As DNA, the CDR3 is TGTGCCAGCAGTTTATATCCTAGCGGGAGGGCCCGAGAGACCCAGTACTTC. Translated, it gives CASSLYPSGRARETQYF.

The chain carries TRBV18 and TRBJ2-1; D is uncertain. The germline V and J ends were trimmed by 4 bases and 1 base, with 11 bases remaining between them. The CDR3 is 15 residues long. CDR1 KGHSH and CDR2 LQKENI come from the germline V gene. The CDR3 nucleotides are TGTGCCAGCTCACTACCCGGGCCATCCTACAATGAGCAGTTCTTC. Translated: CASSLPGPSYNEQFF.

In DNA, the CDR3 is TGTGCCAGCAGCTTCGAAACGGGGACCGGTACTGAAGCTTTCTTT. This codes for CASSFETGTGTEAFF. V usage is TRBV7-3 and J usage is TRBJ1-1, with TRBD1 as a possible D gene (5 bases). The CDR3 has 15 residues. The germline V gene has CDR1 SGHTA and CDR2 FQGTGA. Between the trimmed V and J ends, which lost 3 bases and 5 bases, there was a span of 16 bases.

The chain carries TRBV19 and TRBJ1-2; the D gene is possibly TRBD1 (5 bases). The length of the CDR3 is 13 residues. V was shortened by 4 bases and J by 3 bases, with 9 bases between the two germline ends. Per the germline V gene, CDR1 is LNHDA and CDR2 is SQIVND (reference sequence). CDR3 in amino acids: CASSSRDDYGYTF. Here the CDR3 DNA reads TGTGCCAGTAGTAGCCGGGACGACTATGGCTACACCTTC.

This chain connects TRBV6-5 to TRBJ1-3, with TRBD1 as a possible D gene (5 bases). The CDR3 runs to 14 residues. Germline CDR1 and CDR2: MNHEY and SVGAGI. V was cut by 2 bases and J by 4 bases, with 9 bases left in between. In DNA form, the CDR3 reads TGTGCCAGCAGTTACAGGGGTGGGGGAAACACCATATATTTT. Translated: CASSYRGGGNTIYF.

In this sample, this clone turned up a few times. The CDR3 loop reads CAWSVIDHGQPQHF. The CDR3 DNA reads as TGTGCCTGGAGTGTAATCGATCACGGGCAGCCCCAGCATTTT. The gene calls are TRBV30 and TRBJ1-5; no clear D. Germline CDR1 reads GTSNPN; CDR2 reads SVGIG (reference sequence). The CDR3 is made up of 14 amino acids. V was cut by 0 bases and J by 7 bases, with 13 bases left in between.

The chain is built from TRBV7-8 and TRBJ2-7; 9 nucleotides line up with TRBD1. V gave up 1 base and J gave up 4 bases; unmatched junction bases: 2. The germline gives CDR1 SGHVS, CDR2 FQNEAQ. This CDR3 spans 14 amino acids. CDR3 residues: CASSLGDREYEQYF. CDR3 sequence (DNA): TGTGCCAGCAGCTTAGGGGACAGGGAATACGAGCAGTACTTC.

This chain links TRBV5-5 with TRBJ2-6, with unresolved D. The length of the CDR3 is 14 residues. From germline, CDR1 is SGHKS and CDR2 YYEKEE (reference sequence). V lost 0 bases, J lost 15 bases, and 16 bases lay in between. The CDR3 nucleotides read TGTGCCAGCAGCTTGGTGGGCATCCAGCAGGACCTGACTTTC. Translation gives CASSLVGIQQDLTF.

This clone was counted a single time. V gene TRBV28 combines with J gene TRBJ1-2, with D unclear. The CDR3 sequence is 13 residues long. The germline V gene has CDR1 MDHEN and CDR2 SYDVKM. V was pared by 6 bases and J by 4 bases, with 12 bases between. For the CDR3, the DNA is TGTGCCAGCAGACCACCGGGAGTCTATGGCTACACCTTC. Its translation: CASRPPGVYGYTF.

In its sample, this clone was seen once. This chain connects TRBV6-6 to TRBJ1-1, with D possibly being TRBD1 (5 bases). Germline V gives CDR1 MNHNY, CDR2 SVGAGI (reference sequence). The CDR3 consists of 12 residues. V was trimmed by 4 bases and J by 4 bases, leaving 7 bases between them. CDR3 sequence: CASSSGVTEAFF. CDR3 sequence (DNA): TGTGCCAGCAGTTCGGGGGTCACTGAAGCTTTCTTT.

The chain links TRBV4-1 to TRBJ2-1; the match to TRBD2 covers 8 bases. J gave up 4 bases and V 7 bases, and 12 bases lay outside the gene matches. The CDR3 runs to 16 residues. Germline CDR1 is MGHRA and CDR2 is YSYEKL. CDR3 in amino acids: CASKYGAGDEYNEQFF. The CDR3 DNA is TGCGCCAGCAAGTATGGAGCGGGAGACGAATACAATGAGCAGTTCTTC.

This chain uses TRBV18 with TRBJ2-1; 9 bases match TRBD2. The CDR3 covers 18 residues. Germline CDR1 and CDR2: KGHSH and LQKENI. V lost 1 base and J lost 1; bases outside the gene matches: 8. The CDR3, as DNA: TGTGCCAGCTCACCACAAGGTAGCGGGAGTGGGTCCTACAATGAGCAGTTCTTC. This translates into CASSPQGSGSGSYNEQFF.

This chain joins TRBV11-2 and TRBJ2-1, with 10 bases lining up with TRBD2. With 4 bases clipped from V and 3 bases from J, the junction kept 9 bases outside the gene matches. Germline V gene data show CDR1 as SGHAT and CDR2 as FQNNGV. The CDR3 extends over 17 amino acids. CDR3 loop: CASSSISSGSVYNEQFF. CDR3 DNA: TGTGCCAGCAGCTCCATTTCTAGCGGGAGTGTCTACAATGAGCAGTTCTTC.

Here the CDR3 DNA reads TGTGCCAGCAGCTTGAAGGCGGGCAGCAATCAGCCCCAGCATTTT. Translation gives CASSLKAGSNQPQHF. This rearrangement joins TRBV7-2 to TRBJ1-5; D remains unclear. V was trimmed by 3 bases and J by 1 base, leaving 10 bases between them. Germline assignment: CDR1 SGHTA and CDR2 FQGNSA. The CDR3 runs 15 residues.

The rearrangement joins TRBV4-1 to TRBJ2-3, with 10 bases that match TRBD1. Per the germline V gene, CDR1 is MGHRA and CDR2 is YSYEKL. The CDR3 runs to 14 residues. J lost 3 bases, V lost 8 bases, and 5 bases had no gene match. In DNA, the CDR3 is TGCGCCAGCGCGGACAGGGGGTTGACAGATACGCAGTATTTT. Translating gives CASADRGLTDTQYF.

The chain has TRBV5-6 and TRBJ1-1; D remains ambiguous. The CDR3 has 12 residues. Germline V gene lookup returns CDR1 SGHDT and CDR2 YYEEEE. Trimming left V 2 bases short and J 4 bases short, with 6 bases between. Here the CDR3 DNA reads TGTGCCAGCAGCTTTACGACCACTGAAGCTTTCTTT. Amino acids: CASSFTTTEAFF.

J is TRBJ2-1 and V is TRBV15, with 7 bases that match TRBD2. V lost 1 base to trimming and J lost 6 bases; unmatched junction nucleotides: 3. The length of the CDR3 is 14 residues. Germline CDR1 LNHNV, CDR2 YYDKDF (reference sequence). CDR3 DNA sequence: TGTGCCACCAGCAGAGGTGGGAGGGTCAATGAGCAGTTCTTC. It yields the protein CATSRGGRVNEQFF. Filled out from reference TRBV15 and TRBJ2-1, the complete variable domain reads DAMVIQNPRYQVTQFGKPVTLSCSQTLNHNVMYWYQQKSSQAPKLLFHYYDKDFNNEADTPDNFQSRRPNTSFCFLDIRSPGLGDTAMYLCATSRGGRVNEQFFGPGTRLTVL.